Listed below are T cell receptor beta chains from one sample, sequenced in a study of T-cell memory formation after mild COVID-19. TCRdb ran MiXCR on the 5' RACE reads and lists one entry per CDR3 protein. The sample shows 350,000 to 550,000 distinct CDR3 sequences, about a sixth of them seen only once. The source material was PBMCs or a T cell subset sorted from them (not recorded which). Receptors were obtained from a man between 18 and 35 years old who had mild COVID-19 (a few samples of this study predate the infection). Cell type and time point are not known. The CDR3 runs from the conserved cysteine through the conserved F or W.

V gene	J gene	CDR3 protein
TRBV6-5	TRBJ2-1	CASSYSGVATEQFF
TRBV12-3/TRBV12-4	TRBJ2-5	CASKHSSQETQYF
TRBV7-9	TRBJ1-6	CASSLQGLGSPLHF
TRBV9	TRBJ2-1	CASRRGASGSSYNEQFF
TRBV7-6	TRBJ2-6	CASSSGTPSGANVLTF
TRBV18	TRBJ2-5	CASSPVEVGTQYF
TRBV6-5	TRBJ2-1	CASSYRTSGGAMQFF
TRBV5-1	TRBJ2-1	CASSYNNEQFF
TRBV6-2/TRBV6-3	TRBJ2-2	CASSNPPGYTGELFF
TRBV5-1	TRBJ1-1	CASSLFSVNTEAFF
TRBV5-4	TRBJ2-5	CASSKKRGEQETQYF
TRBV6-2/TRBV6-3	TRBJ1-1	CASGHIAMNTEAFF
TRBV6-6	TRBJ2-5	CASSYGQQETQYF
TRBV7-2	TRBJ2-5	CASSGRQAAQYF
TRBV7-3	TRBJ2-2	CASSPRVSTGELFF
TRBV3-1	TRBJ1-1	CASSQETENTEAFF
TRBV29-1	TRBJ1-1	CSVRTGVNTEAFF
TRBV5-1	TRBJ2-1	CASSPGQGLLNEQFF
TRBV20-1	TRBJ2-5	CSARVLYRETQYF
TRBV7-9	TRBJ2-5	CASSLEVRTGGTQYF
TRBV27	TRBJ2-4	CASSQDRGKNIQYF
TRBV5-1	TRBJ2-3	CASSSDPRRTDTQYF
TRBV5-1	TRBJ1-5	CASSLGGLNQPQHF
TRBV10-1	TRBJ2-1	CASSESVSGLNEQFF
TRBV6-5	TRBJ1-1	CASVRGSEAFF
TRBV18	TRBJ2-1	CASSPRQGPNEQFF
TRBV4-2	TRBJ2-7	CASSQHSWGYEQYF
TRBV7-2	TRBJ2-5	CASSLSGGAWETQYF
TRBV4-3	TRBJ1-1	CASSTKIRGAPRVSTEAFF
TRBV29-1	TRBJ2-7	CSVEDPVAGYYEQYF
TRBV5-6	TRBJ1-6	CASSLRLRARNSPLHF
TRBV6-2/TRBV6-3	TRBJ2-2	CASSPGQGSISNTGELFF
TRBV19	TRBJ2-7	CASSISDRGQEQYF
TRBV5-1	TRBJ1-2	CASSQTGEFYGYTF
TRBV4-3	TRBJ2-1	CASSQEARTEQFF
TRBV5-1	TRBJ2-3	CASSKGLTSTDTQYF
TRBV5-6	TRBJ1-1	CASSADRVVTEAFF
TRBV9	TRBJ2-2	CASTKSDRVNTGELFF
TRBV27	TRBJ1-6	CASREDRPNSPLHF
TRBV9	TRBJ2-5	CASSVAASGDQETQYF
TRBV5-1	TRBJ2-7	CASSPLPGQTYEQYF
TRBV20-1	TRBJ1-5	CSARAQVQPQHF
TRBV20-1	TRBJ2-7	CSARGLAGENYEQYF
TRBV6-2/TRBV6-3	TRBJ1-5	CASSGRFVRGPQHF
TRBV4-1	TRBJ2-5	CASSQTGKQTQYF
TRBV5-1	TRBJ2-7	CASSLGSGPEQYF
TRBV2	TRBJ2-7	CASSVLGQESYEQYF
TRBV27	TRBJ2-2	CASSHREGVRAGELFF
TRBV5-6	TRBJ1-2	CASSRQGRDGYTF
TRBV20-1	TRBJ2-1	CSARDIERGGSYEQFF
TRBV6-5	TRBJ2-2	CASSYWGVWNTGELFF
TRBV7-9	TRBJ1-1	CASSPRRTNTEAFF
TRBV7-3	TRBJ1-6	CASRRRGARSYSPLHF